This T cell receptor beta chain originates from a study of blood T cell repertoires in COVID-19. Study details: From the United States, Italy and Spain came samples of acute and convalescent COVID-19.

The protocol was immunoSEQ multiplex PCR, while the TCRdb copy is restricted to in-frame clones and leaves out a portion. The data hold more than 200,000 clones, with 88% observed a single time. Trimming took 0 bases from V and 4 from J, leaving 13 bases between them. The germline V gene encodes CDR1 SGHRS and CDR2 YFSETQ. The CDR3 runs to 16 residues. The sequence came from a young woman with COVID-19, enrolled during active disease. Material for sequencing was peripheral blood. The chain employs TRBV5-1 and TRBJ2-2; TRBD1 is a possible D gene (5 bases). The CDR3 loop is CASSLAWARATGELFF. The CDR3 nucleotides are TGCGCCAGCAGCTTGGCCTGGGCCAGGGCCACCGGGGAGCTGTTTTTT.